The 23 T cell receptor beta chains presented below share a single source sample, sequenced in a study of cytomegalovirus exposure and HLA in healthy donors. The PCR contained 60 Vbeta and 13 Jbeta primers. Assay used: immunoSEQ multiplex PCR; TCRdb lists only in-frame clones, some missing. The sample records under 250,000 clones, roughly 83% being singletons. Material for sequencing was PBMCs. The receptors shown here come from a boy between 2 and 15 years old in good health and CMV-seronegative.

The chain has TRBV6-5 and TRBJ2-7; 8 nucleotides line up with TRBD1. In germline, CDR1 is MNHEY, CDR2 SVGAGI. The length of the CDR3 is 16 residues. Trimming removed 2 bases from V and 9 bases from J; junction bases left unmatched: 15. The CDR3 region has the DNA TGTGCCAGCAGTTACAGCCAGGGGGCTCATGTACGAGGGCAGTACTTC. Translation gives CASSYSQGAHVRGQYF.

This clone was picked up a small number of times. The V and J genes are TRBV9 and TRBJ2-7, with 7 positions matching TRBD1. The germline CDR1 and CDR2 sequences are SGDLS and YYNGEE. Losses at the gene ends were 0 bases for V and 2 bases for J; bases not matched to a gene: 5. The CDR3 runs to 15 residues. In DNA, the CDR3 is TGTGCCAGCAGCGTAGACACAGGGGAGACCTACGAGCAGTACTTC. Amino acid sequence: CASSVDTGETYEQYF.

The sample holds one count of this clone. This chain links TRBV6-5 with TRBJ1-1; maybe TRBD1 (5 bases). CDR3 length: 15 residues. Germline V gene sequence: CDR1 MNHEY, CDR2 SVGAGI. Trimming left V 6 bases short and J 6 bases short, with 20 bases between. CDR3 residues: CASSNGGGGFAEAFF. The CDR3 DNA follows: TGTGCCAGCAGCAACGGGGGGGGTGGTTTCGCTGAAGCTTTCTTT.

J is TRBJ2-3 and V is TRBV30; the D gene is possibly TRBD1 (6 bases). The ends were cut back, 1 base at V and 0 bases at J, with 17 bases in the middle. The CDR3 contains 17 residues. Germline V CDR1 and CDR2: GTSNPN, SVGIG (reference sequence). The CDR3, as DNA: TGTGCCTGGAGTGGCCTATTACAGGGTGGGAGCACAGATACGCAGTATTTT. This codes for CAWSGLLQGGSTDTQYF.

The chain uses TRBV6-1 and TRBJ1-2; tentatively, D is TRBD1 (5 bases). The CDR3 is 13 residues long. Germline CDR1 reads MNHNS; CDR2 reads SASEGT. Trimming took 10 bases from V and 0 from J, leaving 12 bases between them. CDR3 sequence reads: CAIPGGANYGYTF. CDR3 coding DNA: TGTGCCATCCCGGGGGGGGCTAACTATGGCTACACCTTC.

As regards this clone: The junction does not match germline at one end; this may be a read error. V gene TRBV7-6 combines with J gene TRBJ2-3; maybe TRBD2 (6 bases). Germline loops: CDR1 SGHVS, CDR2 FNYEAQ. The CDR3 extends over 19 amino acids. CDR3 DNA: TGTGCCAGCAGCCTAGCCGGGAGCTATGCCCACACTAGCACAGATACGCAGTATTTT. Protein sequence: CASSLAGSYAHTSTDTQYF.

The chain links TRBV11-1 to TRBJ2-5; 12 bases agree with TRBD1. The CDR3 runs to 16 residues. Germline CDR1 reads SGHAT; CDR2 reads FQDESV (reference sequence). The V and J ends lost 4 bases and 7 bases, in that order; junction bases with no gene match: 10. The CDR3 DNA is TGTGCCAGCAGCTGGGGGACAGGGGGCGCTAAAGGGACCCAGTACTTC. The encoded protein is CASSWGTGGAKGTQYF.

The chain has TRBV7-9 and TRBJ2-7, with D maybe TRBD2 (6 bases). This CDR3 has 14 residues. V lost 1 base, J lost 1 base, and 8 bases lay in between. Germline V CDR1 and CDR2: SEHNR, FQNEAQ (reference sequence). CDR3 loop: CASSLGGVSYEQYF. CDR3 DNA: TGTGCCAGCAGCTTAGGCGGGGTGTCCTACGAGCAGTACTTC.

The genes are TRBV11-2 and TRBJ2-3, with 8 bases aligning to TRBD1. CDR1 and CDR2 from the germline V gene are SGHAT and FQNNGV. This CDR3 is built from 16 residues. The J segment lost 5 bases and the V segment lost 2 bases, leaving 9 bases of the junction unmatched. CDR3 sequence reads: CASSLRSGGEGDTQYF. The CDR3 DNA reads TGTGCCAGCAGCTTACGGTCAGGGGGCGAGGGAGATACGCAGTATTTT.

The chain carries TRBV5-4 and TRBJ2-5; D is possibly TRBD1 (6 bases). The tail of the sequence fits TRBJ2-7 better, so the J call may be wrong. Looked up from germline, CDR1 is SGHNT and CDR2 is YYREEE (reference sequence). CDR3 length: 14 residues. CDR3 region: CASSSNYRDDEQYF. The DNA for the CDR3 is TGTGCCAGCAGCTCGAACTACAGGGACGACGAGCAGTACTTC.

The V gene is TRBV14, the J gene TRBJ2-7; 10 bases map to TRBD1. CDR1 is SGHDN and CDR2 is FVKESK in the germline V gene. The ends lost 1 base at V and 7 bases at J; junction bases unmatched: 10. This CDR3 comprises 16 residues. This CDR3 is CASSQVSWDRGEEQYF. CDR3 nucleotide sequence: TGTGCCAGCAGCCAAGTCTCCTGGGACAGGGGCGAGGAGCAGTACTTC.

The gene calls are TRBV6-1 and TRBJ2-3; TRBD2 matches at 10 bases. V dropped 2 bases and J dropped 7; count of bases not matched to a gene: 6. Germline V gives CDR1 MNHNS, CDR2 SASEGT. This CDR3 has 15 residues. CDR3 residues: CASSELAGDSNTQYF. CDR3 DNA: TGTGCCAGCAGTGAACTAGCGGGAGACTCGAATACGCAGTATTTT.

The CDR3 spells CASVGPRVSGGAFF. The DNA of the CDR3 is TGTGCCAGCGTAGGGCCTCGGGTCTCCGGGGGGGCTTTCTTT. The chain uses TRBV28 and TRBJ1-1; perhaps TRBD1 as D (5 bases). The germline V gene encodes CDR1 MDHEN and CDR2 SYDVKM. The CDR3 has 14 residues. V shed 8 bases and J shed 11 bases, with 24 bases lying between them.

CDR3 protein: CASSLGGDRGSYEQYF. Written as DNA, the CDR3 is TGTGCCAGCAGCTTAGGCGGGGACAGGGGCTCCTACGAGCAGTACTTC. The J gene is TRBJ2-7, the V gene TRBV7-6; 10 nucleotides line up with TRBD1. The CDR3 has 16 amino acids. V lost 1 base to trimming and J lost 0 bases; unmatched junction nucleotides: 3. Per the germline V gene, CDR1 is SGHVS and CDR2 is FNYEAQ.

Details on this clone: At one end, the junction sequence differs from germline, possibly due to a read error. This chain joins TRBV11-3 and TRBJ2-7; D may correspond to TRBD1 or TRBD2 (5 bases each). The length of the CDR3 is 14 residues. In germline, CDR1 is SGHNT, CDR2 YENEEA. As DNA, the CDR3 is TGTGCCAGCAGCCTAGAGGGCAGGGCCAACGAGCAGTACTTC. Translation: CASSLEGRANEQYF.

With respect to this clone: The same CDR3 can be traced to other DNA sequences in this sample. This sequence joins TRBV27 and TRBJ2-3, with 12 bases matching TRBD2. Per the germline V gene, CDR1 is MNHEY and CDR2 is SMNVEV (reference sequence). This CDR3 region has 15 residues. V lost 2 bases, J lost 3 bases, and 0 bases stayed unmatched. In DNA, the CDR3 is TGTGCCAGCAGTTTAGGGACTAGCGGGACAGATACGCAGTATTTT. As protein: CASSLGTSGTDTQYF.

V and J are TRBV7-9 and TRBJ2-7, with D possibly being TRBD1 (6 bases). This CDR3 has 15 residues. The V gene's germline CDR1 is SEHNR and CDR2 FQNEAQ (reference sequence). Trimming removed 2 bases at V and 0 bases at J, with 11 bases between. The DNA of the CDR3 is TGTGCCAGCAGCTTACTCCGGGACAACTCCTACGAGCAGTACTTC. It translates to CASSLLRDNSYEQYF.

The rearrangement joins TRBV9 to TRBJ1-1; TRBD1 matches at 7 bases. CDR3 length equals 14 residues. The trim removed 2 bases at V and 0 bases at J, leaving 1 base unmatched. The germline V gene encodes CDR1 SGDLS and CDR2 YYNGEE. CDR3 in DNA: TGTGCCAGCAGCGTCACAGGGGTGAACACTGAAGCTTTCTTT. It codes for CASSVTGVNTEAFF.

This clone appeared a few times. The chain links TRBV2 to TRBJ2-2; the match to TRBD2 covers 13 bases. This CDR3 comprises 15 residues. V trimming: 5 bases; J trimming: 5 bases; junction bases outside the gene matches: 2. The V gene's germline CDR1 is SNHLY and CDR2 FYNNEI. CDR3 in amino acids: CASSSGLAGTGELFF. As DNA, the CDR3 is TGTGCCAGCAGTTCGGGACTAGCGGGAACCGGGGAGCTGTTTTTT.

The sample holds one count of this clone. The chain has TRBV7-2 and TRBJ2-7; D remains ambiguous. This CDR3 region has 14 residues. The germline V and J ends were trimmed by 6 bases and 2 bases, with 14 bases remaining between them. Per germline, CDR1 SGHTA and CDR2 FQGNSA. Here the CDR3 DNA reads TGTGCCAGCAGGCTCCTCGGTGATGCCTACGAGCAGTACTTC. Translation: CASRLLGDAYEQYF.

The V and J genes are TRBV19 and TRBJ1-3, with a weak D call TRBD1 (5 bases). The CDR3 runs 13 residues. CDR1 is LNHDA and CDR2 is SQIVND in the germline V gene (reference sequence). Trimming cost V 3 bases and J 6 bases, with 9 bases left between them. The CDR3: CASSIQGLNTIYF. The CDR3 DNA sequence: TGTGCCAGTAGTATCCAGGGTCTAAACACCATATATTTT.

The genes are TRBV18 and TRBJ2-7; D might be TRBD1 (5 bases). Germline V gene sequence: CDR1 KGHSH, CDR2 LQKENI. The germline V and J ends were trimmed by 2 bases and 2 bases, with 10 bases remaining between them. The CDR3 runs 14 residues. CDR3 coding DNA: TGTGCCAGCTCACCAAGTTCAGGGACCTACGAGCAGTACTTC. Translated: CASSPSSGTYEQYF. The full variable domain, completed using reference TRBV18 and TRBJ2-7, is NAGVMQNPRHLVRRRGQEARLRCSPMKGHSHVYWYRQLPEEGLKFMVYLQKENIIDESGMPKERFSAEFPKEGPSILRIQQVVRGDSAAYFCASSPSSGTYEQYFGPGTRLTVT.

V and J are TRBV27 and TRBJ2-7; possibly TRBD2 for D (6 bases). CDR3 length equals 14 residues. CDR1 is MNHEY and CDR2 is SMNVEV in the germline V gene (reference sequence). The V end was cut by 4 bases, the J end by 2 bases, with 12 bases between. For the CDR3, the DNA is TGTGCCAGCAGTTACGGGAGACGAGCCTACGAGCAGTACTTC. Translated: CASSYGRRAYEQYF.